This TCR beta chain was recovered during a study of cytomegalovirus exposure and HLA in healthy donors. PCR involved 60 Vbeta and 13 Jbeta primers. Only in-frame clones appear in the TCRdb table, and some are missing; sequencing was by immunoSEQ multiplex PCR. Of roughly 160,000 clones listed, 76% are singletons. Everyone who donated was a healthy bone marrow donor. A single count supports this clone. This CDR3 has 13 residues. Germline V gene data show CDR1 as SQVTM and CDR2 as ANQGSEA. The V end lost 1 base, the J end lost 8 bases, and 14 bases lay between the germline ends. This sequence originates from a man aged 55 to 70 in good health and CMV-seronegative. The sequenced sample consisted of PBMCs. This chain joins TRBV29-1 and TRBJ1-2; D is perhaps TRBD1 (5 bases). CDR3 protein: CSVEGAPGVGYTF. In nucleotides, the CDR3 is TGCAGCGTTGAAGGCGCCCCGGGGGTCGGCTACACCTTC. The full variable domain, in which reference TRBV29-1 and TRBJ1-2 provide the parts outside the CDR3, is SAVISQKPSRDICQRGTSLTIQCQVDSQVTMMFWYRQQPGQSLTLIATANQGSEATYESGFVIDKFPISRPNLTFSTLTVSNMSPEDSSIYLCSVEGAPGVGYTFGSGTRLTVV.